This T cell receptor (beta chain) was recovered during a study of T cell responses to AZD1222 COVID-19 vaccine. Germline assignment: CDR1 MNHEY and CDR2 SMNVEV (reference sequence). This CDR3 is 16 amino acids long. J gave up 8 bases and V 3 bases, and 13 bases lay outside the gene matches. Study results and limitations: Possibly, clonal diversity was underestimated; donors were largely white British and included more females.

A note on this clone: The antigen remains unidentified.

Repertoires were generated with immunoSEQ multiplex PCR, while TCRdb's copy carries only in-frame clones and drops some. The table lists tens of thousands of clones, 89% of them singletons. The rearrangement joins TRBV27 to TRBJ1-2; TRBD1 matches at 9 bases. This sequence originates from an adult who received the AZD1222 COVID-19 vaccine. Sequenced here: peripheral blood, sampled 28 days after the second AZD1222 dose. The CDR3 reads CASSFRRDRAGIGYTF. DNA for the CDR3: TGTGCCAGCAGTTTCCGCCGGGACAGGGCCGGTATCGGCTACACCTTC.